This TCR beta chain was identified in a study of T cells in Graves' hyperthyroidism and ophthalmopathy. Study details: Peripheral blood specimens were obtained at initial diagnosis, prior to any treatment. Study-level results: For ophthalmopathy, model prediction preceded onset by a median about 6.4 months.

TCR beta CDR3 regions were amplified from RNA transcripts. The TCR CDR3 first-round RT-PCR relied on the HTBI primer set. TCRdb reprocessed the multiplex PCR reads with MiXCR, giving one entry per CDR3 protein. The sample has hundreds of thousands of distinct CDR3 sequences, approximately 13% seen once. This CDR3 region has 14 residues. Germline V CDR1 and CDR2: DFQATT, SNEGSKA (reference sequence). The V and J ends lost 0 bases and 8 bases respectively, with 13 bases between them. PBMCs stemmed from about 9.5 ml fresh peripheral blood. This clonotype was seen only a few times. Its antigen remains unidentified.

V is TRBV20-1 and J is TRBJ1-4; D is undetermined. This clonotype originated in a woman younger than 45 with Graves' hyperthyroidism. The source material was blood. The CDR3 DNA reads TGCAGTGCTAGAGATCGAGGGTCTGGCGAAAAACTGTTTTTT. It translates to CSARDRGSGEKLFF.